This TCR beta chain is from a study of OX40 agonist ivuxolimab in advanced cancers. Assay used: immunoSEQ multiplex PCR; TCRdb lists only in-frame clones, some missing. The table shows approximately 46,000 clones, with roughly four fifths occurring only once. Concerning this clone: Its antigen is as yet unknown.

Per germline, CDR1 SGHVS and CDR2 FQNEAQ. The CDR3 is 16 residues long. Trimming left V 3 bases short and J 7 bases short, with 19 bases between. Points from the study as a whole: On average, a greater number of expanded clones characterised CD8+ T cells relative to CD4+.

Sequencing used CD4+ or CD8+ T cells sorted from blood, obtained in a trial of the OX40 agonist ivuxolimab. This TCR was recovered from an adult with an advanced solid tumor such as melanoma, head and neck, liver or kidney cancer. The V call is TRBV7-8, the J call TRBJ2-1, with D perhaps matching TRBD1 or TRBD2 (5 bases each). The CDR3 bases are TGTGCCAGCAGCTTCGTTGAGGGGTCCTTAAGGAATGAGCAGTTCTTC. Translating gives CASSFVEGSLRNEQFF.